Listed here are 26 T cell receptor beta chains from one sample, sequenced in a study of cytomegalovirus exposure and HLA in healthy donors. 60 Vbeta and 13 Jbeta primers were used in PCR. TCRdb's copy holds only in-frame clones and misses some; the assay was immunoSEQ multiplex PCR. Of approximately 140,000 clones listed, roughly 77% are singletons. Sequences were obtained from PBMCs. Every receptor here comes from a human donor in good health.

The chain links TRBV5-6 to TRBJ1-3, with TRBD1 identical over 7 bases. CDR1 is SGHDT and CDR2 is YYEEEE in the germline V gene. Trimming cost V 4 bases and J 1 base; bases outside gene matches: 5. The CDR3 covers 15 residues. The CDR3, as DNA: TGTGCCAGCAGCCTAGGGACAGCTTCTGGAAACACCATATATTTT. Translated, it gives CASSLGTASGNTIYF.

The J gene is TRBJ2-3, the V gene TRBV23-1, with a possible D match to TRBD1 (5 bases). TRBV23-1 qualifies as an ORF whose function is uncertain. Trimming removed 11 bases from V and 3 bases from J, with 18 bases in between. The CDR3 sequence is 14 residues long. Here the CDR3 DNA reads TGCGCCTCTCAGGGAACGGAGCCGACAGATACGCAGTATTTT. As protein: CASQGTEPTDTQYF.

The genes are TRBV28 and TRBJ2-1; 7 nucleotides agree with TRBD2. The CDR3 totals 12 residues. V shed 4 bases, J shed 12 bases, and the junction held 6 bases outside the gene matches. Germline V lookup: CDR1 MDHEN, CDR2 SYDVKM. DNA of the CDR3: TGTGCCAGCAGTTCAGGACTAGGAGGGCAGTTCTTC. Encoded protein: CASSSGLGGQFF.

The rearrangement links TRBV4-1 to TRBJ2-7, with D maybe TRBD1 (5 bases). There are 15 residues in the CDR3. The V and J ends lost 0 bases and 4 bases respectively, with 13 bases between them. Germline-derived CDR1 and CDR2 are MGHRA and YSYEKL. The CDR3 reads CASSQDIGQGYEQYF. Written as DNA, the CDR3 is TGCGCCAGCAGCCAAGATATAGGACAAGGATACGAGCAGTACTTC.

The J gene is TRBJ2-3, the V gene TRBV18; a possible D gene is TRBD1 (5 bases). V gave up 3 bases and J gave up 2 bases, with 9 bases separating them. This CDR3 comprises 14 residues. Germline lookup yields CDR1 KGHSH and CDR2 LQKENI. The CDR3 here is CASSPRQNTDTQYF. The DNA of the CDR3 is TGTGCCAGCTCACCCCGACAGAACACAGATACGCAGTATTTT. Filled out from reference TRBV18 and TRBJ2-3, the complete variable domain reads NAGVMQNPRHLVRRRGQEARLRCSPMKGHSHVYWYRQLPEEGLKFMVYLQKENIIDESGMPKERFSAEFPKEGPSILRIQQVVRGDSAAYFCASSPRQNTDTQYFGPGTRLTVL.

The chain has TRBV6-1 and TRBJ1-3, with a possible D match to TRBD1 (6 bases). V was trimmed by 1 base and J by 2 bases, leaving 9 bases between them. The CDR3 consists of 15 residues. From germline, CDR1 is MNHNS and CDR2 SASEGT. The CDR3 nucleotides are TGTGCCAGCAGTGAAGAGTCAGGGGCTGGAAACACCATATATTTT. Amino acids: CASSEESGAGNTIYF.

The V gene is TRBV19, the J gene TRBJ2-7, with 11 bases that match TRBD1. Germline V gene sequence: CDR1 LNHDA, CDR2 SQIVND (reference sequence). V lost 9 bases to trimming and J lost 5 bases; unmatched junction nucleotides: 6. This CDR3 region has 13 residues. The CDR3 spells CASSGQGGHEQYF. The CDR3 DNA reads as TGTGCCAGCTCGGGACAGGGGGGCCACGAGCAGTACTTC.

This sequence joins TRBV2 and TRBJ2-7; 7 bases are shared with TRBD2. With 8 bases clipped from V and 10 bases from J, the junction kept 14 bases outside the gene matches. The CDR3 has 13 residues. Germline lookup yields CDR1 SNHLY and CDR2 FYNNEI. This chain's CDR3 is CASYGWTSNTQYF. In nucleotides, the CDR3 is TGTGCCAGCTATGGATGGACTAGTAACACCCAGTACTTC.

The genes are TRBV6-1 and TRBJ1-2; a weak D match, TRBD1 (6 bases). The CDR3 contains 14 residues. CDR1 MNHNS and CDR2 SASEGT come from the germline V gene. Trimming left V 4 bases short and J 7 bases short, with 16 bases between. The CDR3 region has the DNA TGTGCCAGCAGTGGACAAACAGGGATTGGTGGCTACACCTTC. It codes for CASSGQTGIGGYTF.

This chain uses TRBV4-2 with TRBJ2-5; TRBD1 is a possible D gene (6 bases). V was cut by 0 bases and J by 5 bases, with 22 bases left in between. This CDR3 comprises 18 residues. Germline V gene lookup returns CDR1 LGHNA and CDR2 YNFKEQ. The CDR3 DNA is TGTGCCAGCAGCCAAGATGCGAGGGGGAACTCTTGGGGGGAGACCCAGTACTTC. Protein sequence: CASSQDARGNSWGETQYF.

The chain recombines TRBV6-5 with TRBJ2-3, with 7 bases identical to TRBD1. In germline, CDR1 is MNHEY, CDR2 SVGAGI. This CDR3 is built from 14 residues. V was pared by 4 bases and J by 6 bases, with 7 bases of the junction left unmatched. DNA of the CDR3: TGTGCCAGCAGTTTGACAGGGCTTCGGGATACGCAGTATTTT. Residues: CASSLTGLRDTQYF.

This sequence joins TRBV29-1 and TRBJ2-7, with TRBD1 matching 12 bases. Looked up from germline, CDR1 is SQVTM and CDR2 is ANQGSEA. The CDR3 has 14 residues. With 7 bases clipped from V and 6 bases from J, the junction kept 10 bases outside the gene matches. In DNA, the CDR3 is TGCAGCGCTGGGACAGGGGGCGGGTTCGTCGAGCAGTACTTC. As protein: CSAGTGGGFVEQYF.

The chain employs TRBV7-8 and TRBJ2-3; weak D call: TRBD2 (5 bases). V lost 3 bases, J lost 0 bases, and 13 bases lay in between. The CDR3 length is 16 residues. CDR1 is SGHVS and CDR2 is FQNEAQ in the germline V gene. This CDR3 is CASSFSPRTSTDTQYF. The CDR3 nucleotides are TGTGCCAGCAGCTTTAGCCCTAGGACTAGCACAGATACGCAGTATTTT.

V usage is TRBV27 and J usage is TRBJ2-2, with TRBD2 identical over 12 bases. CDR3 length: 15 amino acids. Germline CDR1 is MNHEY and CDR2 is SMNVEV (reference sequence). V was clipped by 6 bases and J by 7 bases; unmatched bases: 6. Written as DNA, the CDR3 is TGTGCCAGCAGGTCCCTAGCGGGAGGGATCGGGGAGCTGTTTTTT. Protein: CASRSLAGGIGELFF.

The chain carries TRBV5-4 and TRBJ2-5; 8 nucleotides line up with TRBD1. This CDR3 is 16 amino acids long. J was trimmed by 4 bases and V by 4 bases; bases with no gene match: 12. Germline assignment: CDR1 SGHNT and CDR2 YYREEE (reference sequence). Here the CDR3 DNA reads TGTGCCAGCAGCGCGGCCTCCGGACAGGGATTAGAGACCCAGTACTTC. The encoded protein is CASSAASGQGLETQYF.

The chain has TRBV7-7 and TRBJ1-6, with 7 bases fitting TRBD1. Germline assignment: CDR1 SSHAT and CDR2 FNYEAQ (reference sequence). The length of the CDR3 is 15 residues. Germline trimming cut 5 bases from V and 6 bases from J; bases unmatched to any gene: 7. CDR3 sequence (DNA): TGTGCCAGCAGCCCGAACAGGGGCCCTAATTCACCCCTCCACTTT. Protein: CASSPNRGPNSPLHF.

This clone was seen a single time. The chain is built from TRBV7-9 and TRBJ2-7, with 11 bases that match TRBD1. After removal of 2 bases from V and 3 bases from J, the junction contained 6 bases not matched to a gene. Germline assignment: CDR1 SEHNR and CDR2 FQNEAQ (reference sequence). The CDR3 loop spans 16 amino acids. CDR3 amino acids: CASSLKGQGDRYEQYF. The CDR3 nucleotides are TGTGCCAGCAGCTTAAAGGGACAGGGGGACCGCTACGAGCAGTACTTC.

The chain carries TRBV15 and TRBJ2-7, with 9 bases identical to TRBD2. This CDR3 is 15 amino acids long. CDR1 LNHNV and CDR2 YYDKDF come from the germline V gene (reference sequence). The trim removed 0 bases at V and 3 bases at J, leaving 3 bases unmatched. DNA of the CDR3: TGTGCCACCAGCAGAGATGTTAGCGGGAGCTACGAGCAGTACTTC. This codes for CATSRDVSGSYEQYF.

This sequence joins TRBV30 and TRBJ1-5; TRBD1 agrees at 9 bases. The CDR3 extends over 19 amino acids. The V gene end was trimmed by 0 bases and the J gene end by 0 bases; junction bases not matched to a gene: 12. The V gene's germline CDR1 is GTSNPN and CDR2 SVGIG (reference sequence). The CDR3 sequence is CAWSVNRGRIENSNQPQHF. The DNA of the CDR3 is TGTGCCTGGAGTGTAAACAGGGGGCGCATAGAGAATAGCAATCAGCCCCAGCATTTT.

This sequence joins TRBV30 and TRBJ2-2; 11 bases align to TRBD1. The CDR3 loop spans 15 amino acids. Losses at the gene ends were 0 bases for V and 10 bases for J; bases not matched to a gene: 7. Per germline, CDR1 GTSNPN and CDR2 SVGIG (reference sequence). The CDR3, as DNA: TGTGCCTGGAGTGTAGGGACAGGGGGTGAAGAGGAGCTGTTTTTT. Translating it yields CAWSVGTGGEEELFF.

The rearrangement uses TRBV6-6 and TRBJ1-1; TRBD1 is a possible D gene (5 bases). The V gene lost 0 bases and the J gene lost 5 bases, with 13 bases spanning the gap. Germline V gene lookup returns CDR1 MNHNY and CDR2 SVGAGI (reference sequence). The CDR3 consists of 15 residues. For the CDR3, the DNA is TGTGCCAGCAGTTACTCTGGGGGGGAGGGAACTGAAGCTTTCTTT. Protein product: CASSYSGGEGTEAFF.

The chain has TRBV27 and TRBJ2-5, with 10 bases that match TRBD1. Trimming cost V 4 bases and J 1 base; bases outside gene matches: 9. The CDR3 runs to 17 residues. CDR1 and CDR2 from the germline V gene are MNHEY and SMNVEV (reference sequence). CDR3 coding DNA: TGTGCCAGCAGTTCCCGGGACAGGGGACCGTTCCAAGAGACCCAGTACTTC. This translates into CASSSRDRGPFQETQYF.

CDR3 nucleotide sequence: TGTGCCAGCTCACTAGGACAGGGGATAGATGAGCAGTTCTTC. Amino acid sequence: CASSLGQGIDEQFF. The chain recombines TRBV18 with TRBJ2-1, with 9 positions matching TRBD1. Looked up from germline, CDR1 is KGHSH and CDR2 is LQKENI. The CDR3 is 14 amino acids. J gave up 8 bases and V 4 bases, and 6 bases lay outside the gene matches.

This chain joins TRBV7-3 and TRBJ2-1; TRBD2 matches 8 bases. Germline CDR1 and CDR2: SGHTA and FQGTGA. Unmatched junction bases numbered 2, after V lost 3 bases and J lost 4 bases. The CDR3 has 14 residues. CDR3 coding DNA: TGTGCCAGCAGCTTGACTAGCGCTTACAATGAGCAGTTCTTC. Its protein product is CASSLTSAYNEQFF.

Only one count was recorded for this clone. This chain links TRBV5-1 with TRBJ2-5; 8 nucleotides line up with TRBD1. CDR1 and CDR2 (germline): SGHRS, YFSETQ. V was pared by 7 bases and J by 2 bases, with 4 bases of the junction left unmatched. CDR3 length equals 13 residues. Here the CDR3 reads CASATGGQETQYF. CDR3 in DNA: TGCGCCAGCGCTACAGGGGGGCAAGAGACCCAGTACTTC.

The chain has TRBV29-1 and TRBJ1-3, with 9 nucleotides matching TRBD1. This CDR3 comprises 14 residues. Trimming removed 7 bases from V and 4 bases from J; junction bases left unmatched: 8. Germline values: CDR1 SQVTM, CDR2 ANQGSEA. In DNA, the CDR3 is TGCAGCGCCACGGGACAGGGTGGAGGAAACACCATATATTTT. Encoded protein: CSATGQGGGNTIYF.